The present T cell receptor beta chain was sequenced within a study of CD8 T cells in ankylosing spondylitis. Study-level points and caveats: Characteristic, it appeared, of ankylosing spondylitis blood was a TCR beta motif of about eight highly homologous variants.

In making TCR beta libraries, quantitative 5'-RACE with molecular barcodes was used. TCRdb reanalysed the 5' RACE reads using MiXCR and keeps one entry per CDR3 protein. The sample includes about 140,000 distinct CDR3 sequences, 6.5% to 8.5% of them seen just once. In this sample, this clonotype turned up a few times. Its antigen is currently unknown. With 0 bases clipped from V and 7 bases from J, the junction kept 15 bases outside the gene matches. The CDR3 runs to 16 residues. Germline-derived CDR1 and CDR2 are DFQATT and SNEGSKA (reference sequence). Sequencing used synovial fluid, either unsorted or a sorted T cell fraction (not recorded which). The sequence was collected from a male donor with ankylosing spondylitis. V and J are TRBV20-1 and TRBJ2-7, with 7 bases that match TRBD2. The CDR3 here is CSARDYNAGEVREQYF. The CDR3 coding sequence is TGCAGTGCTAGAGATTACAACGCGGGAGAGGTGAGGGAGCAGTACTTC.